The clone carrying this T cell receptor beta chain was counted a few times. Per the original methods: Nucleated cell number was recorded as an estimate derived from reference gene primer amplification. The repertoire was sequenced with immunoSEQ multiplex PCR; TCRdb's copy has only in-frame clones and lacks some. The DNA was the basis for D and trimming; V, J and clone size are from that table. Of 190,000 or so clones listed, under 90% are singletons. The data are from a study of blood T cell repertoires in COVID-19. This CDR3 has 13 amino acids. Germline assignment: CDR1 MRHNA and CDR2 SNTAGT. V lost 2 bases, J lost 6 bases, and 10 bases lay in between.

The chain uses TRBV6-4 and TRBJ1-2, with D perhaps matching TRBD1 (5 bases). This sequence originates from a man in his forties or fifties with acute or convalescent COVID-19. The specimen sequenced was peripheral blood. The CDR3 loop is CASSDRRGDGYTF. DNA for the CDR3: TGTGCCAGCAGTGACAGGAGGGGAGATGGCTACACCTTC.